The 24 T cell receptor beta chains below come from one sample, sequenced in a study of human T cells and chemical hapten exposure. As for time point: pre-sensitization, week 0. Treatment given: therapeutic diphenylcyclopropenone sensitization with weekly scalp DPC. Using its own MiXCR run on the RACE reads, TCRdb lists one record per CDR3 protein. The table shows under 300,000 distinct CDR3 sequences, with roughly 8% occurring only once. Sequenced here: whole blood, sampled in connection with sensitization to the hapten diphenylcyclopropenone (DPC). These receptors were collected from a man aged 18 to 29 with alopecia areata. Some clones in this sample may be carry-over from other donors' samples.

CDR3 sequence: CASSGLVTEAFF. The DNA of the CDR3 is TGTGCCAGCAGTGGTTTAGTCACTGAAGCTTTCTTT. The rearrangement uses TRBV12-3 or TRBV12-4 and TRBJ1-1; D is ambiguous. CDR3 length equals 12 residues. V gave up 5 bases and J gave up 4 bases, with 8 bases separating them.

The V and J genes are TRBV5-1 and TRBJ1-2; TRBD1 is a possible D gene (5 bases). The CDR3 contains 14 residues. CDR1 and CDR2 from the germline V gene are SGHRS and YFSETQ. With 5 bases removed from V and 1 base from J, the gap between germline ends came to 12 bases. CDR3 nucleotides: TGCGCCAGCAGACGAACAGACAGTAACTATGGCTACACCTTC. The encoded protein is CASRRTDSNYGYTF.

This clonotype has just a few counts. CDR3 sequence reads: CASSQDLGTQEETQYF. CDR3 DNA sequence: TGTGCCAGCAGCCAAGATCTGGGCACTCAGGAGGAGACCCAGTACTTC. The chain recombines TRBV3-1 with TRBJ2-5, with D unclear. V lost 0 bases to trimming and J lost 5 bases, with 16 bases between them. Germline CDR1 reads LGHDT; CDR2 reads YNNKEL (reference sequence). The CDR3 totals 16 residues.

CDR3 loop: CASSHYGGLAKSSYNEQFF. The CDR3 region has the DNA TGTGCCAGCAGCCATTACGGGGGACTAGCGAAGAGCTCCTACAATGAGCAGTTCTTC. The chain has TRBV6-2 or TRBV6-3 and TRBJ2-1; 10 bases are shared with TRBD2. CDR1 MNHEY and CDR2 SVGEGT come from the germline V gene. CDR3 length: 19 amino acids. V was clipped by 6 bases and J by 0 bases; unmatched bases: 14.

This clonotype occurred many times. J is TRBJ2-2 and V is TRBV9; 7 bases fit TRBD1. Per germline, CDR1 SGDLS and CDR2 YYNGEE. The V segment lost 2 bases and the J segment 3 bases; nucleotides outside the gene matches: 7. The CDR3 has 16 amino acids. This CDR3 is CASSVTTGMDTGELFF. Written as DNA, the CDR3 is TGTGCCAGCAGCGTGACGACAGGGATGGACACCGGGGAGCTGTTTTTT. Drawing the rest from reference TRBV9 and TRBJ2-2, the complete variable domain is DSGVTQTPKHLITATGQRVTLRCSPRSGDLSVYWYQQSLDQGLQFLIQYYNGEERAKGNILERFSAQQFPDLHSELNLSSLELGDSALYFCASSVTTGMDTGELFFGEGSRLTVL.

This clonotype has only a few counts. V is TRBV6-2 or TRBV6-3 and J is TRBJ2-5, with 13 bases aligning to TRBD2. Germline CDR1 MNHEY, CDR2 SVGEGT. The CDR3 length is 18 residues. J gave up 1 base and V 0 bases, and 5 bases lay outside the gene matches. CDR3: CASSYSLGLAGAQETQYF. The CDR3 nucleotides read TGTGCCAGCAGTTACTCCCTCGGACTAGCGGGGGCCCAAGAGACCCAGTACTTC.

The V gene is TRBV7-6, the J gene TRBJ2-3; 7 bases match TRBD1. V dropped 4 bases and J dropped 7; count of bases not matched to a gene: 5. The CDR3 loop spans 13 amino acids. CDR1 and CDR2 (germline): SGHVS, FNYEAQ. This chain's CDR3 is CASSSYRGYTQYF. Here the CDR3 DNA reads TGTGCCAGCAGCTCCTACAGGGGTTATACGCAGTATTTT.

The chain carries TRBV2 and TRBJ1-1, with TRBD1 matching 8 bases. This CDR3 comprises 17 residues. V trimming: 1 base; J trimming: 6 bases; junction bases outside the gene matches: 13. Looked up from germline, CDR1 is SNHLY and CDR2 is FYNNEI. The CDR3 reads CASSEGGWTGKLSEAFF. The DNA for the CDR3 is TGTGCCAGCAGTGAAGGGGGCTGGACAGGGAAGTTGTCTGAAGCTTTCTTT.

This clonotype turned up a few times. The chain has TRBV6-6 and TRBJ2-7; possibly TRBD1 or TRBD2 for D (5 bases each). The V and J ends lost 9 bases and 2 bases respectively, with 17 bases between them. Germline V lookup: CDR1 MNHNY, CDR2 SVGAGI (reference sequence). CDR3 length: 14 amino acids. CDR3 bases: TGTGCCAGAAACGGGGCCCCGGCCACCTACGAGCAGTACGTC. Its translation is CARNGAPATYEQYV.

This clonotype was found many times. The gene calls are TRBV29-1 and TRBJ1-1; D perhaps matches TRBD1 (6 bases). V was clipped by 6 bases and J by 7 bases, with 15 bases between them. Per the germline V gene, CDR1 is SQVTM and CDR2 is ANQGSEA. CDR3 size: 12 residues. CDR3 protein: CSVRGGIGEAFF. The DNA of the CDR3 is TGCAGCGTGCGAGGGGGGATTGGTGAAGCTTTCTTT. Using reference TRBV29-1 and TRBJ1-1 for the parts outside the CDR3, the full variable domain is SAVISQKPSRDICQRGTSLTIQCQVDSQVTMMFWYRQQPGQSLTLIATANQGSEATYESGFVIDKFPISRPNLTFSTLTVSNMSPEDSSIYLCSVRGGIGEAFFGQGTRLTVV.

This sequence joins TRBV10-3 and TRBJ2-7; D is possibly TRBD1 (7 bases). The CDR3 loop spans 17 amino acids. With 0 bases removed from V and 5 bases from J, the gap between germline ends came to 20 bases. Germline CDR1 reads ENHRY; CDR2 reads SYGVKD. CDR3 in amino acids: CAISESLMRQGGDEQYF. The DNA of the CDR3 is TGTGCCATCAGTGAGTCCCTTATGAGACAGGGAGGTGACGAGCAGTACTTC.

Only a few counts were recorded for this clonotype. The V gene is TRBV7-9, the J gene TRBJ1-5, with D tentatively TRBD1 (6 bases). The CDR3 spans 17 residues. The germline V gene has CDR1 SEHNR and CDR2 FQNEAQ (reference sequence). With 1 base removed from V and 3 bases from J, the gap between germline ends came to 16 bases. The CDR3 DNA is TGTGCCAGCAGCTTAGATCGTTGGGGGGCCCCCAATCAGCCCCAGCATTTT. Translating gives CASSLDRWGAPNQPQHF. The whole variable domain, remainder taken from reference TRBV7-9 and TRBJ1-5, is DTGVSQNPRHKITKRGQNVTFRCDPISEHNRLYWYRQTLGQGPEFLTYFQNEAQLEKSRLLSDRFSAERPKGSFSTLEIQRTEQGDSAMYLCASSLDRWGAPNQPQHFGDGTRLSIL.

This sequence joins TRBV29-1 and TRBJ2-2; D is unclear. V lost 2 bases to trimming and J lost 0 bases, with 7 bases between them. The germline V gene has CDR1 SQVTM and CDR2 ANQGSEA. CDR3 length: 14 residues. The CDR3 nucleotides are TGCAGCGTTGAACTTCGGACGAACACCGGGGAGCTGTTTTTT. Translated: CSVELRTNTGELFF.

Only a few counts were recorded for this clonotype. The chain uses TRBV29-1 and TRBJ1-1; no definite D call. V lost 3 bases to trimming and J lost 5 bases, with 16 bases between them. The CDR3 spans 14 residues. Germline V gene data show CDR1 as SQVTM and CDR2 as ANQGSEA. CDR3 protein: CSVENRKRRTEAFF. Written as DNA, the CDR3 is TGCAGCGTTGAGAATAGGAAAAGAAGGACTGAAGCTTTCTTT.

The rearrangement joins TRBV7-2 to TRBJ2-6; D gene unclear. The CDR3 is 18 amino acids. Trimming left V 5 bases short and J 4 bases short, with 21 bases between. Germline V lookup: CDR1 SGHTA, CDR2 FQGNSA. The CDR3 here is CASSHNQYPSPGANVLTF. In DNA form, the CDR3 reads TGTGCCAGCAGCCACAACCAATACCCTTCCCCGGGGGCCAACGTCCTGACTTTC.

J is TRBJ2-3 and V is TRBV4-3, with 8 nucleotides matching TRBD2. This CDR3 has 15 residues. J gave up 1 base and V 4 bases, and 4 bases lay outside the gene matches. CDR1 and CDR2 from the germline V gene are LGHNA and YSLEER. CDR3 amino acids: CASSRQTSGTDTQYF. Written as DNA, the CDR3 is TGCGCCAGCAGCCGTCAGACTAGCGGCACAGATACGCAGTATTTT.

This clonotype was picked up many times. V and J are TRBV7-2 and TRBJ2-7; TRBD1 is a possible D gene (6 bases). Per the germline V gene, CDR1 is SGHTA and CDR2 is FQGNSA. Trimming cost V 8 bases and J 4 bases, with 9 bases left between them. CDR3 length: 11 residues. The CDR3 DNA follows: TGTGCCAGCCAGGGGTCATACGAGCAGTACTTC. Amino acids: CASQGSYEQYF.

This clonotype was counted only a few times. The chain has TRBV12-3 or TRBV12-4 and TRBJ1-1; no clear D. V was clipped by 8 bases and J by 5 bases, with 6 bases between them. The CDR3 sequence is 10 residues long. CDR3: CASVETEAFF. The CDR3 DNA reads as TGTGCCAGCGTGGAGACTGAAGCTTTCTTT.

This clonotype was recorded many times. V and J are TRBV6-2 or TRBV6-3 and TRBJ1-5; no firm D call. Germline V gives CDR1 MNHEY, CDR2 SVGEGT. The V gene lost 0 bases and the J gene lost 7 bases, with 4 bases spanning the gap. This CDR3 has 12 amino acids. CDR3 sequence reads: CASSYSIQPQHF. In DNA, the CDR3 is TGTGCCAGCAGTTACTCGATACAGCCCCAGCATTTT.

This clonotype was seen repeatedly, ten times or more. The rearrangement joins TRBV25-1 to TRBJ2-7; D remains unclear. This CDR3 is built from 12 residues. Germline CDR1 reads MGHDK; CDR2 reads SYGVNS. V shed 10 bases and J shed 6 bases, with 16 bases lying between them. CDR3 loop: CATSDAHREQYF. In DNA form, the CDR3 reads TGTGCCACCTCGGACGCCCACCGCGAGCAGTACTTC.

CDR3 loop: CASSWRAGATDTQYF. The DNA for the CDR3 is TGTGCCAGCAGCTGGAGAGCGGGGGCCACAGATACGCAGTATTTT. V usage is TRBV7-8 and J usage is TRBJ2-3; TRBD2 matches 8 bases. Losses at the gene ends were 4 bases for V and 2 bases for J; bases not matched to a gene: 5. This CDR3 has 15 residues. CDR1 is SGHVS, CDR2 FQNEAQ, per germline.

This clonotype was seen a handful of times. This chain joins TRBV20-1 and TRBJ2-3, with D unresolved. CDR3 length equals 17 residues. The germline V and J ends were trimmed by 5 bases and 5 bases, with 26 bases remaining between them. Per the germline V gene, CDR1 is DFQATT and CDR2 is SNEGSKA (reference sequence). The CDR3 here is CSAQSALKVAGGDTQYF. The CDR3 DNA reads as TGCAGTGCTCAATCAGCCCTCAAGGTCGCCGGTGGAGATACGCAGTATTTT.

This clonotype was counted between two and nine times. The rearrangement uses TRBV6-5 and TRBJ1-5; 9 positions match TRBD1. The length of the CDR3 is 14 residues. V was pared by 2 bases and J by 7 bases, with 3 bases of the junction left unmatched. Germline lookup yields CDR1 MNHEY and CDR2 SVGAGI. As DNA, the CDR3 is TGTGCCAGCAGTTACGGGACAGGGCGACAGCCCCAGCATTTT. This gives the protein CASSYGTGRQPQHF.

In its sample, this clonotype was seen many times. The chain carries TRBV21-1 and TRBJ1-2; the table's D gene call, TRBD1, was not cross checked with the DNA. TRBV21-1 is shown as a pseudogene. The CDR3 loop spans 16 amino acids. CDR3 in amino acids: CASSKERMQGSFGYTF. The CDR3 DNA sequence: TGTGCCAGCAGCAAAGAGCGGATGCAGGGCTCCTTTGGCTACACCTTC.